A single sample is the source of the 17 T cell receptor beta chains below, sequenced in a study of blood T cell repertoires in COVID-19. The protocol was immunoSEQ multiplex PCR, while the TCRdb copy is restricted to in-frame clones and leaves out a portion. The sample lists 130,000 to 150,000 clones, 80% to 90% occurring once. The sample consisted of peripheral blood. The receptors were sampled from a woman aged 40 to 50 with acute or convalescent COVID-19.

CDR3 protein: CASSLISGNTIYF. Written as DNA, the CDR3 is TGTGCCAGCAGCCTAATATCTGGAAACACCATATATTTT. The chain uses TRBV7-2 and TRBJ1-3; no reliable D call. Deletions cut 5 bases from V and 1 base from J, with 6 bases between. Germline V CDR1 and CDR2: SGHTA, FQGNSA. CDR3 size: 13 residues.

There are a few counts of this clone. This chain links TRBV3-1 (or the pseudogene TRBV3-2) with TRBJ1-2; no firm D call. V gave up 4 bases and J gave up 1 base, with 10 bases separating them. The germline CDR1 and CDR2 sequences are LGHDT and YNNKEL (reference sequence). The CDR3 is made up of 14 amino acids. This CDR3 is CASSPVGFNYGYTF. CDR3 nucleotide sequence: TGTGCCAGCAGCCCCGTCGGTTTTAACTATGGCTACACCTTC.

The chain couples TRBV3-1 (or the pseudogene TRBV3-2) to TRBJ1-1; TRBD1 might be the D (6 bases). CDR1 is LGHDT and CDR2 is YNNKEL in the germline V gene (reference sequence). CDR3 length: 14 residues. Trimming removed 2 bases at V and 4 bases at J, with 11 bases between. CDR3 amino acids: CASSQKTGPTEAFF. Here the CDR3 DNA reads TGTGCCAGCAGCCAAAAGACAGGTCCCACTGAAGCTTTCTTT.

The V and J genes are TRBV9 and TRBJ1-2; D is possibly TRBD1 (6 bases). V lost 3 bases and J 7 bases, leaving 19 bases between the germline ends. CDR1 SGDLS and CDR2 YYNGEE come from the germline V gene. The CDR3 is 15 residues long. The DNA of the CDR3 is TGTGCCAGCAGCGCCAGACAGGTTGGCTTGAGTGGCTACACCTTC. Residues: CASSARQVGLSGYTF.

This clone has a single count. The CDR3 loop is CASSDQTGGTEAFF. The CDR3 DNA follows: TGCGCCAGCAGTGACCAAACAGGGGGCACTGAAGCTTTCTTT. V and J are TRBV10-2 and TRBJ1-1; 8 bases are a match to TRBD1. Per the germline V gene, CDR1 is WSHSY and CDR2 is SAAADI. V gave up 3 bases and J gave up 4 bases; unmatched junction bases: 4. CDR3 length: 14 amino acids.

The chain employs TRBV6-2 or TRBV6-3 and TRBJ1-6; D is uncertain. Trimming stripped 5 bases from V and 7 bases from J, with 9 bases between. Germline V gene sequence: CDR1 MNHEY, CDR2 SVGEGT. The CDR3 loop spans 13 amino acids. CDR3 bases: TGTGCCAGCAGTAAGGACTCAAATTCACCCCTCCACTTT. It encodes CASSKDSNSPLHF.

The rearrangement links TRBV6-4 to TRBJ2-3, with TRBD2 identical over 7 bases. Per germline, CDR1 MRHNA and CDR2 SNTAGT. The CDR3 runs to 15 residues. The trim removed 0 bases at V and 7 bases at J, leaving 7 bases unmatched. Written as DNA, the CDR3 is TGTGCCAGCAGTGACTCCGGTAGCGGGCTTAATACGCAGTATTTT. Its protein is CASSDSGSGLNTQYF.

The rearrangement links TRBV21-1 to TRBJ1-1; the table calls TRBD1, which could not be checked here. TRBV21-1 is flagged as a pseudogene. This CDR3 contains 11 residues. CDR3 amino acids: CASNRQDKAFF. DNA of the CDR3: TGTGCCAGCAACAGACAGGACAAAGCTTTCTTT.

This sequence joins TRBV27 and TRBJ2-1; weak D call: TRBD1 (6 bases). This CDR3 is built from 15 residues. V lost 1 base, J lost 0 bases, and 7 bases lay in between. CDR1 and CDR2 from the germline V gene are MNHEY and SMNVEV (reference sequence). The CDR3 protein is CASSLLDSSYNEQFF. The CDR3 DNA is TGTGCCAGCAGTTTATTGGACAGCTCCTACAATGAGCAGTTCTTC.

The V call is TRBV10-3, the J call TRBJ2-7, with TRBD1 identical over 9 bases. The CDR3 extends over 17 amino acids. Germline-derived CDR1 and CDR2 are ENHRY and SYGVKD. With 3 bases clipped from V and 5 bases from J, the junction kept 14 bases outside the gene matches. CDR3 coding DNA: TGTGCCATCAGTGATACTACAGGGGGCGCTTCTTTGAACGAGCAGTACTTC. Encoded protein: CAISDTTGGASLNEQYF.

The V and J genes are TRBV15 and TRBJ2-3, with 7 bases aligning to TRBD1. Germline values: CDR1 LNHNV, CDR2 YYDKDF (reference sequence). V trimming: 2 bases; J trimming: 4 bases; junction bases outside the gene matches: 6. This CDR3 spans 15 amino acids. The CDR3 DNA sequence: TGTGCCACCAGCAGACAGGGGGATGGAGCAGATACGCAGTATTTT. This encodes CATSRQGDGADTQYF. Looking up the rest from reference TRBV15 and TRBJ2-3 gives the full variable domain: DAMVIQNPRYQVTQFGKPVTLSCSQTLNHNVMYWYQQKSSQAPKLLFHYYDKDFNNEADTPDNFQSRRPNTSFCFLDIRSPGLGDTAMYLCATSRQGDGADTQYFGPGTRLTVL.

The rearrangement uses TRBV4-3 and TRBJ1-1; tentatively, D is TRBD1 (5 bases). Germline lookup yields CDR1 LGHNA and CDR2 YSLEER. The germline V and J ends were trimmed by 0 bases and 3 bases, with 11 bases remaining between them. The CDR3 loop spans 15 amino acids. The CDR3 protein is CASSQDRTYYTEAFF. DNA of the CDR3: TGCGCCAGCAGCCAAGATAGGACATACTACACTGAAGCTTTCTTT.

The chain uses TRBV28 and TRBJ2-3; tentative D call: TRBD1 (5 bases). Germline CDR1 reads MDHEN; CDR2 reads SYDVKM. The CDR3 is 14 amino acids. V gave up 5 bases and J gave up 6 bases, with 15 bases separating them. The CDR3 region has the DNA TGTGCCAGCAGTCCAGACCCGGACATGGATACGCAGTATTTT. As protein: CASSPDPDMDTQYF.

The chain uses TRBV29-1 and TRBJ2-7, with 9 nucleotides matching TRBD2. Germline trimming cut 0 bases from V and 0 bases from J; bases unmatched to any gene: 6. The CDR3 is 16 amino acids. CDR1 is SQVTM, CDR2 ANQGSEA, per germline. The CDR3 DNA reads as TGCAGCGTTGAAGATATGCGGGAGGGGGACTCCTACGAGCAGTACTTC. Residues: CSVEDMREGDSYEQYF.

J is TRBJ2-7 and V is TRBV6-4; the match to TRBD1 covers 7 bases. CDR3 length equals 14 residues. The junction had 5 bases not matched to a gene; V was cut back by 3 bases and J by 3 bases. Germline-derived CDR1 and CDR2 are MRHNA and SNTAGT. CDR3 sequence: CASSERDSFYEQYF. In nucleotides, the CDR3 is TGTGCCAGCAGTGAACGGGACAGCTTCTACGAGCAGTACTTC.

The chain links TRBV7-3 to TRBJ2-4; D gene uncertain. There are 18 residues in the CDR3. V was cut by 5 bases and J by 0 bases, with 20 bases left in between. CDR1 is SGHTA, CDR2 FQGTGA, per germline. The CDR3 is CASSPQPPLPLAKNIQYF. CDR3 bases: TGTGCCAGCAGCCCACAGCCTCCCTTGCCTTTAGCCAAAAACATTCAGTACTTC.

The CDR3 reads CASSLDAGSYGYTF. As DNA, the CDR3 is TGTGCCAGCAGCTTAGACGCAGGGTCCTATGGCTACACCTTC. The chain is built from TRBV7-2 and TRBJ1-2; D perhaps matches TRBD1 (5 bases). V lost 1 base and J 4 bases, leaving 10 bases between the germline ends. The CDR3 sequence is 14 residues long. Germline CDR1 and CDR2: SGHTA and FQGNSA.